This TCR beta chain came from a study of CD8 T cells in Susac syndrome. V was pared by 1 base and J by 8 bases, with 6 bases between. CDR3 size: 13 residues. TCR beta sequences were obtained from blood CD8+ and CD4+ T cells. It was with random hexamers that about 0.45 to 1 ug RNA was reverse transcribed. From the immunoSEQ multiplex PCR reads, TCRdb called clonotypes with MiXCR, one entry per CDR3 protein. The table records about 240,000 distinct CDR3 sequences, 90% to 96% of them present only once. The V and J genes are TRBV12-3 or TRBV12-4 and TRBJ1-6; possibly TRBD1 for D (5 bases). The TCR was taken from a human donor with Susac syndrome. The specimen sequenced was CD4+ T cells from PBMCs. In DNA, the CDR3 is TGTGCCAGCAGTTTAGTAGGGGATTCACCCCTCCACTTT. It encodes CASSLVGDSPLHF.